Listed below are T cell receptor beta chains from one sample, sequenced in a study of blood T cell repertoires in COVID-19. The data were produced by immunoSEQ multiplex PCR, yet TCRdb's version contains in-frame clones alone and is incomplete. The sample shows 170,000 or so clones, more than 85% of them seen only once. What was sequenced was peripheral blood. These receptors came from a man aged 60-69 years with COVID-19, enrolled during active disease. Both conserved end residues are part of each CDR3. A D gene is named only where the DNA matches it firmly. Clone size is stated in some rows and not others, as once, few, many or a class when expanded.

d_gene: -; v_gene: TRBV28; abundance: -; j_gene: TRBJ1-1; CDR3aa: CASVFQNTEAFF; CDR3nt: TGTGCCAGCGTTTTCCAAAACACTGAAGCTTTCTTT
d_gene: -; v_gene: TRBV25-1; abundance: -; j_gene: TRBJ2-5; CDR3aa: CASSGFRGTETQYF; CDR3nt: TGTGCCAGCAGTGGATTTCGGGGGACCGAGACCCAGTACTTC
d_gene: -; v_gene: TRBV11-3; abundance: -; j_gene: TRBJ1-5; CDR3aa: CASSLEVGEFDQPQHF; CDR3nt: TGTGCCAGCAGCTTAGAAGTGGGCGAATTCGATCAGCCCCAGCATTTT
d_gene: -; v_gene: TRBV7-7; abundance: -; j_gene: TRBJ1-6; CDR3aa: CASSRTENSPLHF; CDR3nt: TGTGCTAGCAGCCGGACAGAAAATTCACCCCTCCACTTT
d_gene: TRBD1; v_gene: TRBV19; abundance: -; j_gene: TRBJ1-2; CDR3aa: CASSIPGQGNYGYTF; CDR3nt: TGTGCCAGTAGTATTCCGGGACAGGGAAACTATGGCTACACCTTC
d_gene: TRBD1; v_gene: TRBV9; abundance: -; j_gene: TRBJ2-7; CDR3aa: CASSVADTGGIYEQYF; CDR3nt: TGTGCCAGCAGCGTAGCCGATACAGGGGGTATCTACGAGCAGTACTTC
d_gene: -; v_gene: TRBV9; abundance: -; j_gene: TRBJ1-3; CDR3aa: CASSPSVGGSGNTIYF; CDR3nt: TGTGCCAGCAGCCCCTCGGTGGGAGGGTCTGGAAACACCATATATTTT
d_gene: -; v_gene: TRBV9; abundance: -; j_gene: TRBJ1-5; CDR3aa: CASSVGGEHNQPQHF; CDR3nt: TGTGCCAGCAGCGTAGGCGGGGAGCACAATCAGCCCCAGCATTTT
d_gene: -; v_gene: TRBV6-6; abundance: -; j_gene: TRBJ2-5; CDR3aa: CASRWGSGKTRETQYF; CDR3nt: TGTGCCAGCAGATGGGGTAGCGGAAAGACAAGGGAGACCCAGTACTTC
d_gene: -; v_gene: TRBV5-1; abundance: -; j_gene: TRBJ1-3; CDR3aa: CASSPGHTSGNTIYF; CDR3nt: TGCGCCAGCAGCCCGGGACACACGTCTGGAAACACCATATATTTT
d_gene: TRBD1; v_gene: TRBV28; abundance: -; j_gene: TRBJ1-2; CDR3aa: CAALAGGDYGYTF; CDR3nt: TGTGCCGCTCTTGCAGGGGGTGACTATGGCTACACCTTC
d_gene: -; v_gene: TRBV6-5; abundance: -; j_gene: TRBJ1-5; CDR3aa: CASSLTSDISAQHF; CDR3nt: TGTGCCAGCAGCCTCACCTCGGACATATCGGCCCAGCATTTT
d_gene: -; v_gene: TRBV5-1; abundance: few; j_gene: TRBJ2-6; CDR3aa: CASSPTASGANVLTF; CDR3nt: TGCGCCAGCAGCCCAACAGCCTCTGGGGCCAACGTCCTGACTTTC
d_gene: TRBD1; v_gene: TRBV27; abundance: -; j_gene: TRBJ1-6; CDR3aa: CASSSTRTGYNSPLHF; CDR3nt: TGTGCCAGCAGTTCCACCCGGACAGGGTATAATTCACCCCTCCACTTT
d_gene: -; v_gene: TRBV29-1; abundance: -; j_gene: TRBJ2-1; CDR3aa: CSVEMSVSSYNEQFF; CDR3nt: TGCAGCGTTGAAATGTCGGTGAGCTCCTACAATGAGCAGTTCTTC
d_gene: TRBD1; v_gene: TRBV7-3; abundance: few; j_gene: TRBJ1-4; CDR3aa: CASSRQGGEKLFF; CDR3nt: TGTGCCAGCAGCCGACAGGGCGGTGAAAAACTGTTTTTT
d_gene: -; v_gene: TRBV6-5; abundance: -; j_gene: TRBJ2-7; CDR3aa: CASSYMGGYEQYF; CDR3nt: TGTGCCAGCAGTTACATGGGGGGCTACGAGCAGTACTTC
d_gene: TRBD1; v_gene: TRBV4-3; abundance: -; j_gene: TRBJ1-6; CDR3aa: CASSQTRQGLNSPLHF; CDR3nt: TGCGCCAGCAGCCAGACCAGACAGGGCCTTAATTCACCCCTCCACTTT
d_gene: TRBD1; v_gene: TRBV5-1; abundance: -; j_gene: TRBJ2-7; CDR3aa: CASSLALDRVIGNEQYF; CDR3nt: TGCGCCAGCAGCTTGGCCCTAGACAGGGTAATTGGGAACGAGCAGTACTTC
d_gene: TRBD1; v_gene: TRBV19; abundance: -; j_gene: TRBJ1-2; CDR3aa: CASSGYRGPSYGYTF; CDR3nt: TGTGCCAGTAGCGGATACAGGGGGCCTTCCTATGGCTACACCTTC
d_gene: TRBD1; v_gene: TRBV6-2/TRBV6-3; abundance: few; j_gene: TRBJ2-1; CDR3aa: CASSKRGTDSYNEQFF; CDR3nt: TGTGCCAGCAGTAAGCGTGGGACAGATTCCTACAATGAGCAGTTCTTC
d_gene: -; v_gene: TRBV12-3/TRBV12-4; abundance: -; j_gene: TRBJ1-1; CDR3aa: CASSFSMLTEAFF; CDR3nt: TGTGCCAGCAGTTTTTCTATGCTCACTGAAGCTTTCTTT
d_gene: -; v_gene: TRBV28; abundance: -; j_gene: TRBJ1-5; CDR3aa: CASSFPHQGKYVQPQHF; CDR3nt: TGTGCCAGCAGTTTTCCCCATCAGGGTAAGTATGTTCAGCCCCAGCATTTT
d_gene: -; v_gene: TRBV7-2; abundance: -; j_gene: TRBJ2-3; CDR3aa: CASSTVPADTQYF; CDR3nt: TGTGCCAGCAGCACGGTGCCCGCAGATACGCAGTATTTT